A selection of T cell receptor beta chains follows, all from one sample in a study of shared clonotypes between healthy human individuals. Produced via immunoSEQ multiplex PCR; TCRdb's table is partial and in-frame only. The table shows about 990,000 clones, with 75% to 80% occurring only once. Sample: memory CD4+ T cells from PBMCs. All receptors derive from a man younger than 35 in good health. Some clones in this sample may be carry-over from other donors' samples. Both conserved end residues are part of each CDR3. D genes are given only for firm matches. A clone size is listed for some rows: how often the clone was seen (once, few, many), or a class if it is expanded.

14	NA	TRBV2	TRBJ1-1	TRBD1	TGTGCCAGCAGGAGACAGGGGGCGGACACTGAAGCTTTCTTT	CASRRQGADTEAFF
13	once	TRBV9	TRBJ2-7	NA	TGTGCCAGCAGCGGGGGCTATGGTTACGAGCAGTACTTC	CASSGGYGYEQYF
15	NA	TRBV7-9	TRBJ1-1	NA	TGTGCCCAGGGCGTTCTACAGTTCGGGGACACTGAAGCTTTCTTT	CAQGVLQFGDTEAFF
14	NA	TRBV29-1	TRBJ1-2	TRBD1	TGCAGCGCCGATCACAGGGGGCTAGGCTATGGCTACACCTTC	CSADHRGLGYGYTF
13	NA	TRBV4-1	TRBJ2-7	NA	TGCGCCAGCAGCCAAGGACCCGGCTACGAGCAGTACTTC	CASSQGPGYEQYF
12	NA	TRBV7-9	TRBJ2-5	NA	TGTGCCAGCAGCTTAGACAGAGAGACCCAGTACTTC	CASSLDRETQYF
15	NA	TRBV4-1	TRBJ2-7	NA	TGCGCCAGCAGCCAAGGGGACCGTACTGCCTACGAGCAGTACTTC	CASSQGDRTAYEQYF
14	few	TRBV30	TRBJ2-2	NA	TGTGCCGGAATTACAGGCCTGGGCGGTGGAGAGCCGTTTTTT	CAGITGLGGGEPFF
11	NA	TRBV2	TRBJ2-5	NA	TGTGCCAGCAGCAAAGAGGAGACCCAGTACTTC	CASSKEETQYF
14	NA	TRBV10-3	TRBJ1-3	TRBD1	TGTGCCATCGGACAGGGGGCGACTGGAAACACCATATATTTT	CAIGQGATGNTIYF
16	NA	TRBV9	TRBJ2-3	NA	TGTGCCAGTCAACGAGGCAGTGAGCGCCGCACAGATACGCAGTATTTT	CASQRGSERRTDTQYF
15	NA	TRBV9	TRBJ2-7	TRBD2	TGTGCCAGCAGCGTTGGGGCGGGAGGGAACCACGAGCAGTACTTC	CASSVGAGGNHEQYF
16	NA	TRBV6-4	TRBJ2-1	TRBD2	TGTGCCAGCAATCGAACTAGCGCGAGCTCCTACAATGAGCAGTTCTTC	CASNRTSASSYNEQFF
14	NA	TRBV7-9	TRBJ2-5	NA	TGTGCCAGCAGCTTAGCAGCCGGTGGGGAGACCCAGTACTTC	CASSLAAGGETQYF
17	NA	TRBV5-1	TRBJ2-2	NA	TGCGCCAGCAGCTTGGAACTCCAGTGGGGAAGCGCCGGGGAGCTGTTTTTT	CASSLELQWGSAGELFF
14	NA	TRBV7-3	TRBJ2-1	NA	TGTGCCAGCAGCTTAGGGCCCGCAGACAATGAGCAGTTCTTC	CASSLGPADNEQFF
14	NA	TRBV7-2	TRBJ2-7	TRBD2	TGTGCCAGCAGCATCCGGGGGGGCAGGGTCGAGCAGTACTTC	CASSIRGGRVEQYF
15	few	TRBV10-3	TRBJ2-1	TRBD2	TGTGCCATCAGCGGGACTAGCGGGAGGACGGATGAGCAGTTCTTC	CAISGTSGRTDEQFF
15	NA	TRBV2	TRBJ2-6	NA	TGTGCCAGCAGTGGACCGAGCTCTGGGGCCAACGTCCTGACTTTC	CASSGPSSGANVLTF
10	NA	TRBV29-1	TRBJ1-1	NA	TGCAGCGCCGTCGTCACTGAAGCTTTCTTT	CSAVVTEAFF
14	NA	TRBV2	TRBJ1-3	NA	TGTGCCAGCAGTGGTTCCCCCCCTGGAAACACCATATATTTT	CASSGSPPGNTIYF
17	NA	TRBV6-1	TRBJ2-3	NA	TGTGCCAGCAGTGAAGCCGGGGGCAGTATCCCGTTGGGGACGCAGTATTTT	CASSEAGGSIPLGTQYF
14	once	TRBV7-9	TRBJ2-7	NA	TGTGCCAGCAGCCGGGACCCCCAAACCTACGAGCAGTACTTC	CASSRDPQTYEQYF
12	NA	TRBV28	TRBJ1-2	NA	TGTGCCAGCAGTTCCCCCGGGGTAGGCTACACCTTC	CASSSPGVGYTF
15	few	TRBV5-1	TRBJ1-3	NA	TGCGCCAGCAGTCCGGTGATAAGCTCTGGAAACACCATATATTTT	CASSPVISSGNTIYF
18	few	TRBV7-2	TRBJ1-1	NA	TGTGCCAGCAGCCCCCGAACAGGGATGGCGGGGATGGACACTGAAGCTTTCTTT	CASSPRTGMAGMDTEAFF
16	NA	TRBV5-1	TRBJ2-2	NA	TGCGCCAGCAGCTTGTTTGCGGCGGCGAACACCGGGGAGCTGTTTTTT	CASSLFAAANTGELFF
14	many	TRBV9	TRBJ1-2	TRBD1	TGTGCCAGCAGCCCGGGGACAGGGCTGGGGGGCTACACCTTC	CASSPGTGLGGYTF
16	few	TRBV18	TRBJ2-2	TRBD2	TGTGCCAGCTCAGTCGTACTAGCGGGAGACACCGGGGAGCTGTTTTTT	CASSVVLAGDTGELFF
14	NA	TRBV19	TRBJ1-2	TRBD1	TGTGCCAGTAGGAAGGGACAGAATTCATATGGCTACACCTTC	CASRKGQNSYGYTF
14	NA	TRBV7-7	TRBJ2-5	NA	TGTGCCAGCAGCTTAGTACTAGGACAAGAGACCCAGTACTTC	CASSLVLGQETQYF
13	NA	TRBV10-3	TRBJ1-1	NA	TGTGCCATCAGTGAGTCAGGGGGAACTGAAGCTTTCTTT	CAISESGGTEAFF
15	NA	TRBV6-5	TRBJ2-7	NA	TGTGCCAGCAGTTACTCGTCAGCGGGTCAGGGCCCCTTGGTCTTC	CASSYSSAGQGPLVF
15	NA	TRBV6-5	TRBJ2-1	NA	TGTGCCAGCAGTACCACACTAGGCCCCTACAATGAGCAGTTCTTC	CASSTTLGPYNEQFF
16	NA	TRBV7-2	TRBJ2-4	TRBD2	TGTGCCAGCAGCGGACTAGCGGGGACCTACAAAAACATTCAGTACTTC	CASSGLAGTYKNIQYF
16	NA	TRBV7-3	TRBJ2-6	NA	TGTGCCAGCAGCCCTCCTGGGGCTTCTGGGGCCAACGTCCTGACTTTC	CASSPPGASGANVLTF
12	NA	TRBV7-2	TRBJ1-1	NA	TGTGCCAGCAGCTTAGTCCGGGCTGAAGCTTTCTTT	CASSLVRAEAFF
15	NA	TRBV9	TRBJ2-7	TRBD2	TGTGCCAGCAGCGTCACTAGCGGGACATCCTACGAGCAGTACTTC	CASSVTSGTSYEQYF
17	NA	TRBV4-1	TRBJ1-5	TRBD1	TGCGCCAGCAGCCATATGACAGGGGCGGCCGGCAATCAGCCCCAGCATTTT	CASSHMTGAAGNQPQHF